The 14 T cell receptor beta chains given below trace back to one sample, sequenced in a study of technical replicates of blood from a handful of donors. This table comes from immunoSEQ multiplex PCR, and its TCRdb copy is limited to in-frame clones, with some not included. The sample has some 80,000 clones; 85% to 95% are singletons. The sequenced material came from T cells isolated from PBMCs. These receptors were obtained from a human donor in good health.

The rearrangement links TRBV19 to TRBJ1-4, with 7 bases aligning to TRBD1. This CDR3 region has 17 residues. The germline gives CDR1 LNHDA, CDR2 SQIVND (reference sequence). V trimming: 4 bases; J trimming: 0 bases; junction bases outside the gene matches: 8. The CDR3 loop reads CASSRGRGSATNEKLFF. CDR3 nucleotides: TGTGCCAGTAGTAGGGGCAGGGGGAGTGCAACTAATGAAAAACTGTTTTTT.

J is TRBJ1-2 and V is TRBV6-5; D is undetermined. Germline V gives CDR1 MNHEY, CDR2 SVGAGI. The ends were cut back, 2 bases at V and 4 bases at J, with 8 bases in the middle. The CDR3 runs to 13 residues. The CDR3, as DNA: TGTGCCAGCAGTTACACTGAGGGCTATGGCTACACCTTC. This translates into CASSYTEGYGYTF.

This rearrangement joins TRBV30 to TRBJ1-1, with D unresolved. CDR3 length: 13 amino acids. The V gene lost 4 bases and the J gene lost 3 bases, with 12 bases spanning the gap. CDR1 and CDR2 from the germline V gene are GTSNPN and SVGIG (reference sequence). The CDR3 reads CAWNSDSDTEAFF. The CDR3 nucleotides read TGTGCCTGGAACTCCGACTCCGACACTGAAGCTTTCTTT. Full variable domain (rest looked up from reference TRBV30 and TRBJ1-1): SQTIHQWPATLVQPVGSPLSLECTVEGTSNPNLYWYRQAAGRGLQLLFYSVGIGQISSEVPQNLSASRPQDRQFILSSKKLLLSDSGFYLCAWNSDSDTEAFFGQGTRLTVV.

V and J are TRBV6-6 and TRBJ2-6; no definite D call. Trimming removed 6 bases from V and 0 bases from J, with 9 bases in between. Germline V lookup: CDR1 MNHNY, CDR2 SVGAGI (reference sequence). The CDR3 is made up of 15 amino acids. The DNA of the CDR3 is TGTGCCAGCAGCACCTATACCTCTGGGGCCAACGTCCTGACTTTC. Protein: CASSTYTSGANVLTF.

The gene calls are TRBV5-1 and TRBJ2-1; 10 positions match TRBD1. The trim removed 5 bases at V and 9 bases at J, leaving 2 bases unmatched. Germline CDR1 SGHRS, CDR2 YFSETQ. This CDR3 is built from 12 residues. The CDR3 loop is CASRTGGSEQFF. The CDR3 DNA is TGCGCCAGCAGGACAGGGGGCAGTGAGCAGTTCTTC.

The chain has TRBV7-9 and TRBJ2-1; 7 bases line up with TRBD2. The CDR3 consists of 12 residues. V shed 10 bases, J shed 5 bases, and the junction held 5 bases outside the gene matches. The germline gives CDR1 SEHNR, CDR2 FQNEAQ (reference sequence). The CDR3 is CANRDYNNEQFF. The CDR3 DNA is TGTGCCAACCGGGACTACAACAATGAGCAGTTCTTC.

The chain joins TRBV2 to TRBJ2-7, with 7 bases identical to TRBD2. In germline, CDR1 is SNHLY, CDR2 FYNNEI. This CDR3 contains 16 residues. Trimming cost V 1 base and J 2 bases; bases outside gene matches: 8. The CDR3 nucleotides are TGTGCCAGCAGTGAAGGGGTAGGGACTAAACCCTACGAGCAGTACTTC. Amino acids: CASSEGVGTKPYEQYF.

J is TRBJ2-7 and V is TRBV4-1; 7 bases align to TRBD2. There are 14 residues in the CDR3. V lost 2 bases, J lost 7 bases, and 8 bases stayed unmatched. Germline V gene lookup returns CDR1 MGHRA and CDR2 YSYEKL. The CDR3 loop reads CASSQTGRGDEQYF. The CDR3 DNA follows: TGCGCCAGCAGCCAAACGGGCCGGGGGGATGAGCAGTACTTC.

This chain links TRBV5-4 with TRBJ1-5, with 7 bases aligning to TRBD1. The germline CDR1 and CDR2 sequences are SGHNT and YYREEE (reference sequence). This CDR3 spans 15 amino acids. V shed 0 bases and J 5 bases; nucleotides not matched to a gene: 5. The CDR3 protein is CASSLGGDSYQPQHF. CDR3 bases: TGTGCCAGCAGCTTGGGCGGGGACAGCTATCAGCCCCAGCATTTT.

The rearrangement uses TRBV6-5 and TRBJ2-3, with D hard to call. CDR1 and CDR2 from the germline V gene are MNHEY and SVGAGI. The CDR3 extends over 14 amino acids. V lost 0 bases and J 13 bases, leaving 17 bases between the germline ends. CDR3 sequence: CASSYSRFAAVEYF. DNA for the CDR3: TGTGCCAGCAGTTACTCGAGATTCGCGGCAGTGGAGTATTTT.

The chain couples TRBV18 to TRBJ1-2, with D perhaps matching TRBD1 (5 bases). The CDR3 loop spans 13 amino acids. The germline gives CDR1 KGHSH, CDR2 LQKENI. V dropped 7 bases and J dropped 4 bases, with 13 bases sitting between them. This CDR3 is CASFPGLGYGYTF. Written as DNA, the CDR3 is TGTGCCAGCTTCCCGGGACTGGGCTATGGCTACACCTTC.

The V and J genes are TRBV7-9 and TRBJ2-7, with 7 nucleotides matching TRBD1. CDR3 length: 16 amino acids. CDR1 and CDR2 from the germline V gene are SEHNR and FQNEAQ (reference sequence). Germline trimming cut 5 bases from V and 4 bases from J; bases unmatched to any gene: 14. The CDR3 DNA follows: TGTGCCAGCAGCCACGGACAGGCCTGGACTTTATACGAGCAGTACTTC. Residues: CASSHGQAWTLYEQYF.

The CDR3 nucleotides read TGTGCCAGCAGTTCCTTTCTCGCGGGAGTCTACGAGCAGTACTTC. This codes for CASSSFLAGVYEQYF. V gene TRBV6-5 combines with J gene TRBJ2-7, with 7 positions matching TRBD2. The CDR3 has 15 residues. Unmatched junction bases numbered 9, after V lost 4 bases and J lost 3 bases. Germline V gene data show CDR1 as MNHEY and CDR2 as SVGAGI.

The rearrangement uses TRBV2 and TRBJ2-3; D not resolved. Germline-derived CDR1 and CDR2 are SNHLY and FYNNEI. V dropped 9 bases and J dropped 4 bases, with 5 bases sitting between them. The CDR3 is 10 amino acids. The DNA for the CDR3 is TGTGCCAGGGGCGCAGATACGCAGTATTTT. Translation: CARGADTQYF.